This entry lists 27 T cell receptor beta chains sequenced from one sample in a study of early T cells in non-severe SARS-CoV-2 infection. In TCRdb, the 5' RACE reads were re-called with MiXCR into one record per CDR3 protein. Of approximately 52,000 distinct CDR3 sequences detected, 6.5% to 9% appear once; the ten largest clones hold about 9.2%. What was sequenced was whole blood. These receptors were collected from an adult who was a healthcare worker with PCR-confirmed SARS-CoV-2 infection or an uninfected control (not recorded which).

The chain joins TRBV5-4 to TRBJ2-3; D is possibly TRBD1 (6 bases). Trimming removed 4 bases at V and 2 bases at J, with 14 bases between. Germline loops: CDR1 SGHNT, CDR2 YYREEE (reference sequence). This CDR3 contains 15 residues. The CDR3 reads CASSPTRTDTDTQYF. The CDR3 DNA is TGTGCCAGCAGCCCAACCCGGACAGACACAGATACGCAGTATTTT.

This clonotype was picked up a small number of times. V gene TRBV12-3 or TRBV12-4 combines with J gene TRBJ2-5; D call uncertain. This CDR3 region has 15 residues. The V end was cut by 5 bases, the J end by 0 bases, with 13 bases between. The CDR3 coding sequence is TGTGCCAGCAGTCCCCGCCCCTCGTACCAAGAGACCCAGTACTTC. This translates into CASSPRPSYQETQYF.

This clonotype was recorded at least ten times. The chain carries TRBV5-6 and TRBJ1-4; perhaps TRBD1 as D (6 bases). Trimming removed 6 bases from V and 8 bases from J, with 11 bases in between. The CDR3 has 12 amino acids. Germline V gene data show CDR1 as SGHDT and CDR2 as YYEEEE. CDR3 amino acids: CASNDRSEKLFF. CDR3 bases: TGTGCCAGCAACGACAGGTCGGAAAAACTGTTTTTT.

This clonotype has just a few counts. This sequence joins TRBV29-1 and TRBJ2-3, with TRBD2 matching over 8 bases. CDR3 length equals 15 residues. Germline CDR1 SQVTM, CDR2 ANQGSEA. The trim removed 3 bases at V and 5 bases at J, leaving 10 bases unmatched. CDR3 protein: CSVDVGRGAQDTQYF. CDR3 sequence (DNA): TGCAGCGTTGATGTAGGGCGGGGGGCACAAGATACGCAGTATTTT.

This clonotype was seen a handful of times. CDR3 sequence reads: CASSRAEGWATEAFF. In DNA, the CDR3 is TGCGCCAGCAGCCGGGCCGAAGGATGGGCCACTGAAGCTTTCTTT. The V and J genes are TRBV5-1 and TRBJ1-1; D is unclear. The CDR3 runs 15 residues. CDR1 is SGHRS and CDR2 is YFSETQ in the germline V gene. V was pared by 4 bases and J by 4 bases, with 17 bases between.

The chain links TRBV6-2 or TRBV6-3 to TRBJ2-2; no firm D call. This CDR3 is built from 12 residues. Trimming took off 6 bases at V and 4 bases at J, with 6 bases between the two ends. CDR1 is MNHEY, CDR2 SVGEGT, per germline. The CDR3 DNA reads TGTGCCAGCAGAGCCAGCACCGGGGAGCTGTTTTTT. Encoded protein: CASRASTGELFF.

This clonotype was observed at least ten times. CDR3 in amino acids: CASSTTRARTGELFF. For the CDR3, the DNA is TGTGCCAGCAGCACCACCAGGGCACGGACCGGGGAGCTGTTTTTT. The chain joins TRBV11-2 to TRBJ2-2, with D perhaps TRBD1 (5 bases). V lost 5 bases to trimming and J lost 5 bases, with 15 bases between them. CDR3 length: 15 residues. Looked up from germline, CDR1 is SGHAT and CDR2 is FQNNGV. Using reference TRBV11-2 and TRBJ2-2 for the parts outside the CDR3, the full variable domain is EAGVAQSPRYKIIEKRQSVAFWCNPISGHATLYWYQQILGQGPKLLIQFQNNGVVDDSQLPKDRFSAERLKGVDSTLKIQPAKLEDSAVYLCASSTTRARTGELFFGEGSRLTVL.

This clonotype was recorded at least ten times. V is TRBV29-1 and J is TRBJ2-5, with D unclear. V was clipped by 2 bases and J by 1 base, with 11 bases between them. Per germline, CDR1 SQVTM and CDR2 ANQGSEA. The CDR3 totals 14 residues. The CDR3 region has the DNA TGCAGCGTTGAAATCGTTACAGCCCAAGAGACCCAGTACTTC. This sequence encodes CSVEIVTAQETQYF.

Many counts were recorded for this clonotype. CDR3 sequence reads: CSANWGLYNEQFF. The CDR3 bases are TGCAGTGCTAACTGGGGGTTGTACAATGAGCAGTTCTTC. The genes are TRBV20-1 and TRBJ2-1, with D perhaps matching TRBD1 or TRBD2 (5 bases each). The germline V gene has CDR1 DFQATT and CDR2 SNEGSKA (reference sequence). The CDR3 consists of 13 residues. With 4 bases removed from V and 4 bases from J, the gap between germline ends came to 11 bases.

In its sample, this clonotype was seen a few times. The CDR3 protein is CASSLPRTNTGELFF. The CDR3 DNA is TGTGCCAGCAGCTTACCCAGAACGAACACCGGGGAGCTGTTTTTT. The rearrangement joins TRBV7-2 to TRBJ2-2; D unclear. The V end lost 2 bases, the J end lost 0 bases, and 7 bases lay between the germline ends. This CDR3 has 15 residues. Germline-derived CDR1 and CDR2 are SGHTA and FQGNSA.

This clonotype was observed a handful of times. The rearrangement joins TRBV19 to TRBJ2-6; D remains unclear. The V and J ends lost 3 bases and 4 bases respectively, with 10 bases between them. The CDR3 is made up of 15 amino acids. The germline V gene has CDR1 LNHDA and CDR2 SQIVND (reference sequence). The CDR3 here is CASSISTLGANVLTF. CDR3 bases: TGTGCCAGTAGTATTTCGACGCTCGGGGCCAACGTCCTGACTTTC.

This clonotype was picked up a small number of times. V usage is TRBV18 and J usage is TRBJ2-1, with 10 bases that match TRBD2. This CDR3 comprises 16 residues. The V gene end was trimmed by 3 bases and the J gene end by 3 bases; junction bases not matched to a gene: 5. Per the germline V gene, CDR1 is KGHSH and CDR2 is LQKENI. CDR3 amino acids: CASSPPSGRIYNEQFF. The CDR3 coding sequence is TGTGCCAGCTCACCTCCTAGCGGGAGAATCTACAATGAGCAGTTCTTC.

The gene calls are TRBV12-3 or TRBV12-4 and TRBJ2-5; the match to TRBD1 covers 10 bases. The CDR3 consists of 16 residues. J was trimmed by 5 bases and V by 5 bases; bases with no gene match: 11. The CDR3 DNA follows: TGTGCCAGCAGTCCACGGCGGGACAGGGGTTGGGAGACCCAGTACTTC. It is translated as CASSPRRDRGWETQYF.

V gene TRBV6-2 or TRBV6-3 combines with J gene TRBJ2-3; weak D call: TRBD2 (5 bases). Trimming left V 5 bases short and J 6 bases short, with 9 bases between. The CDR3 is 12 amino acids. Germline V CDR1 and CDR2: MNHEY, SVGEGT. CDR3 loop: CASSIGGDTQYF. DNA for the CDR3: TGTGCCAGCAGTATCGGAGGCGATACGCAGTATTTT.

This clonotype was observed at least ten times. The rearrangement uses TRBV3-1 and TRBJ1-4, with D unclear. CDR1 and CDR2 (germline): LGHDT, YNNKEL (reference sequence). The CDR3 spans 13 residues. Trimming took 4 bases from V and 7 from J, leaving 10 bases between them. As DNA, the CDR3 is TGTGCCAGCAGCCTAGGTGAGGGTGAAAAACTGTTTTTT. This sequence encodes CASSLGEGEKLFF. Looking up the rest from reference TRBV3-1 and TRBJ1-4 gives the full variable domain: DTAVSQTPKYLVTQMGNDKSIKCEQNLGHDTMYWYKQDSKKFLKIMFSYNNKELIINETVPNRFSPKSPDKAHLNLHINSLELGDSAVYFCASSLGEGEKLFFGSGTQLSVL.

Only a few counts were recorded for this clonotype. This rearrangement joins TRBV6-5 to TRBJ2-3, with 7 bases that match TRBD1. The germline gives CDR1 MNHEY, CDR2 SVGAGI. After removal of 5 bases from V and 6 bases from J, the junction contained 11 bases not matched to a gene. This CDR3 region has 15 residues. The CDR3: CASSRPPTGSDTQYF. The CDR3 region has the DNA TGTGCCAGCAGTCGCCCCCCGACAGGGTCGGATACGCAGTATTTT.

The gene calls are TRBV9 and TRBJ2-1, with unresolved D. Looked up from germline, CDR1 is SGDLS and CDR2 is YYNGEE. V dropped 0 bases and J dropped 8 bases, with 9 bases sitting between them. The CDR3 contains 13 residues. CDR3 nucleotide sequence: TGTGCCAGCAGCGTAGGGAGTGAGGATGAGCAGTTCTTC. This translates into CASSVGSEDEQFF.

This clonotype came up many times. This sequence joins TRBV7-6 and TRBJ2-1; 8 bases align to TRBD2. Germline lookup yields CDR1 SGHVS and CDR2 FNYEAQ. The CDR3 has 16 residues. The ends lost 1 base at V and 7 bases at J; junction bases unmatched: 9. The CDR3 protein is CASSLELAGPLNEQFF. The CDR3 DNA is TGTGCCAGCAGCTTAGAGCTAGCGGGCCCTCTAAATGAGCAGTTCTTC.

The table lists this clonotype with many counts. The rearrangement uses TRBV4-3 and TRBJ2-3; 8 positions match TRBD2. V gave up 4 bases and J gave up 1 base; unmatched junction bases: 7. CDR1 LGHNA and CDR2 YSLEER come from the germline V gene. This CDR3 is 16 amino acids long. CDR3 residues: CASSRGAGAGTDTQYF. The DNA of the CDR3 is TGCGCCAGCAGCCGAGGAGCGGGAGCCGGCACAGATACGCAGTATTTT.

J is TRBJ2-1 and V is TRBV5-1; perhaps TRBD1 as D (7 bases). CDR1 and CDR2 (germline): SGHRS, YFSETQ. The CDR3 is 13 amino acids. V shed 4 bases and J shed 8 bases, with 13 bases lying between them. CDR3 bases: TGCGCCAGCAGCGAGGACAGGAGGGATGAGCAGTTCTTC. Translating gives CASSEDRRDEQFF.

This clonotype came up many times. The CDR3 sequence: CATSDREGLAADTQYF. The CDR3 bases are TGTGCCACCAGTGACCGGGAGGGCCTCGCCGCAGATACGCAGTATTTT. The chain employs TRBV24-1 and TRBJ2-3, with 8 bases aligning to TRBD2. Losses at the gene ends were 4 bases for V and 4 bases for J; bases not matched to a gene: 9. The CDR3 totals 16 residues. Germline V lookup: CDR1 KGHDR, CDR2 SFDVKD.

The table lists this clonotype with many counts. This chain uses TRBV7-9 with TRBJ1-5; 7 positions match TRBD1. Germline V gene data show CDR1 as SEHNR and CDR2 as FQNEAQ (reference sequence). This CDR3 comprises 16 residues. Trimming took 1 base from V and 3 from J; bases not matched to a gene: 6. CDR3 sequence reads: CASSLGKGAPNQPQHF. Written as DNA, the CDR3 is TGTGCCAGCAGCTTAGGAAAGGGGGCGCCCAATCAGCCCCAGCATTTT.

This clonotype has a count of ten or more. This rearrangement joins TRBV2 to TRBJ1-5, with no clear D. Germline CDR1 SNHLY, CDR2 FYNNEI. The CDR3 consists of 13 residues. V lost 4 bases to trimming and J lost 3 bases, with 7 bases between them. For the CDR3, the DNA is TGTGCCAGCAGTGGGGGTTTCAATCAGCCCCAGCATTTT. Translated: CASSGGFNQPQHF.

There are a few counts of this clonotype. This rearrangement joins TRBV28 to TRBJ1-2; TRBD1 agrees at 8 bases. V gave up 3 bases and J gave up 6 bases; unmatched junction bases: 12. CDR1 and CDR2 (germline): MDHEN, SYDVKM. CDR3 length: 16 amino acids. The CDR3 reads CASSFPGGQIGDGYTF. Written as DNA, the CDR3 is TGTGCCAGCAGTTTCCCAGGGGGCCAGATCGGAGATGGCTACACCTTC.

This clonotype was counted at least ten times. The chain couples TRBV10-3 to TRBJ2-7; 10 nucleotides align to TRBD2. The CDR3 length is 13 residues. Germline-derived CDR1 and CDR2 are ENHRY and SYGVKD. The J segment lost 2 bases and the V segment lost 5 bases, leaving 0 bases of the junction unmatched. The CDR3 reads CAISTSGAYEQYF. For the CDR3, the DNA is TGTGCCATCAGTACTAGCGGGGCCTACGAGCAGTACTTC.

The chain uses TRBV5-6 and TRBJ2-1; 14 nucleotides match TRBD2. The CDR3 sequence is 14 residues long. Looked up from germline, CDR1 is SGHDT and CDR2 is YYEEEE. Unmatched junction bases numbered 7, after V lost 4 bases and J lost 13 bases. CDR3 nucleotide sequence: TGTGCCAGCAGCCCGGGGACTAGCGGGAGACTCCAGTTCTTC. Translated: CASSPGTSGRLQFF. Complete variable domain (other parts from reference TRBV5-6 and TRBJ2-1): DAGVTQSPTHLIKTRGQQVTLRCSPKSGHDTVSWYQQALGQGPQFIFQYYEEEERQRGNFPDRFSGHQFPNYSSELNVNALLLGDSALYLCASSPGTSGRLQFFGPGTRLTVL.

This clonotype was picked up a small number of times. The chain couples TRBV7-2 to TRBJ2-7; 9 bases agree with TRBD1. The length of the CDR3 is 15 residues. Per the germline V gene, CDR1 is SGHTA and CDR2 is FQGNSA. V shed 0 bases, J shed 4 bases, and the junction held 4 bases outside the gene matches. This chain's CDR3 is CASSLATGGGYEQYF. CDR3 DNA sequence: TGTGCCAGCAGCTTAGCAACAGGGGGCGGGTACGAGCAGTACTTC.